This T cell receptor (beta chain) comes out of a study of T cell repertoires in cytomegalovirus infection. This clonotype showed up many times. The target antigen is unknown. V was shortened by 0 bases and J by 8 bases, with 11 bases between the two germline ends. The CDR3 covers 14 residues. Germline assignment: CDR1 WSHSY and CDR2 SAAADI. TCRdb reanalysed the reads using MiXCR and keeps one entry per CDR3 protein. The sample has over 40,000 distinct CDR3 sequences, nearly 20% seen once; the top ten hold about 55%. The gene calls are TRBV10-2 and TRBJ2-1, with D hard to call. The TCR was taken from a human donor in good health (CMV status not recorded). Some clones in this sample may be carry-over from other donors' samples. This specimen was CD8+ T cells from cultured PBMCs, taken from culture after CMV antigen stimulation. In nucleotides, the CDR3 is TGCGCCAGCAGTGAGTCTAAGGGTAGGCATGAGCAGTTCTTC. It is translated as CASSESKGRHEQFF.